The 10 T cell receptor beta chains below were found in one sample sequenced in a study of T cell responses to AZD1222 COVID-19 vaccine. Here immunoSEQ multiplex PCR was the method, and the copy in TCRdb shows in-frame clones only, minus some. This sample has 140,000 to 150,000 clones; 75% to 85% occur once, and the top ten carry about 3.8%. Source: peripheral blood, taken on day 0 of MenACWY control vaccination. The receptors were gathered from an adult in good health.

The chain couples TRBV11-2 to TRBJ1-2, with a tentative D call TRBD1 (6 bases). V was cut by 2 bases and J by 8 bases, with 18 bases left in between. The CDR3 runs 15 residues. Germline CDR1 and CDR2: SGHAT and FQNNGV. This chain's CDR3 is CASSLQGQSIGGYTF. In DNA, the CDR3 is TGTGCCAGCAGCTTACAGGGGCAGTCGATAGGCGGCTACACCTTC.

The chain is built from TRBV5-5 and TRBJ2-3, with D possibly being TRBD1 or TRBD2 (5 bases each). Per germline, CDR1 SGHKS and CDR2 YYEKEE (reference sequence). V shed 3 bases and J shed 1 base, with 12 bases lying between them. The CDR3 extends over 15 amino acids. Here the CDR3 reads CASSSGPGRTDTQYF. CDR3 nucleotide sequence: TGTGCCAGCAGCTCGGGACCGGGGCGCACAGATACGCAGTATTTT.

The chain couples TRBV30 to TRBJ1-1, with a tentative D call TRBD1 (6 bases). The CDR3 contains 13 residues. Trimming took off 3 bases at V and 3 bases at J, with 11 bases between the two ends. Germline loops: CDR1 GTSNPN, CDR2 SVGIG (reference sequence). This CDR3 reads CAWRRQAYTEAFF. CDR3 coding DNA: TGTGCCTGGAGGCGACAGGCCTACACTGAAGCTTTCTTT. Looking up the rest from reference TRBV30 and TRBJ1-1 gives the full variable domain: SQTIHQWPATLVQPVGSPLSLECTVEGTSNPNLYWYRQAAGRGLQLLFYSVGIGQISSEVPQNLSASRPQDRQFILSSKKLLLSDSGFYLCAWRRQAYTEAFFGQGTRLTVV.

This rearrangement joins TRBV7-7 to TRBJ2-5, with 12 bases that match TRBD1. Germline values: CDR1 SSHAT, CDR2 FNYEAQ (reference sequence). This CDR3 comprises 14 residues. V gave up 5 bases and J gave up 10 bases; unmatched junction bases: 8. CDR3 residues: CASSRDRGLADQYF. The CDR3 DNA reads TGTGCCAGCAGCCGGGACAGGGGGCTAGCAGACCAGTACTTC.

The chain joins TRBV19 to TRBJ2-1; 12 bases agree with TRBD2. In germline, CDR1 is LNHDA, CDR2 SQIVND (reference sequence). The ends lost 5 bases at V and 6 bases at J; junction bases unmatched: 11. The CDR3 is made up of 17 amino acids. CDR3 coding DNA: TGTGCCAGTAGTCCCTGGGCTAGCGGGGGGGGGATCAATGAGCAGTTCTTC. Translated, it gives CASSPWASGGGINEQFF.

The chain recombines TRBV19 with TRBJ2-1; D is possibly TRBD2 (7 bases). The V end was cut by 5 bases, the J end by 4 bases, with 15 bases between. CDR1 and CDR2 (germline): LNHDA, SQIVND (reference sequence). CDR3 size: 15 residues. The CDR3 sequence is CASSVGRGAYNEQFF. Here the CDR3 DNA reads TGTGCCAGTAGTGTCGGTCGGGGGGCGTACAATGAGCAGTTCTTC.

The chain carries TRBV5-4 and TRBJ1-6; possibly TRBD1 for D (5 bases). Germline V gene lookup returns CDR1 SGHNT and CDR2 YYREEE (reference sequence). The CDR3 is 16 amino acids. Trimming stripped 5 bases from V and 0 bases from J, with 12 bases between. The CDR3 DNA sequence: TGTGCCAGCAGACCAGGGTCAGGCTCCTATAATTCACCCCTCCACTTT. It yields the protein CASRPGSGSYNSPLHF.

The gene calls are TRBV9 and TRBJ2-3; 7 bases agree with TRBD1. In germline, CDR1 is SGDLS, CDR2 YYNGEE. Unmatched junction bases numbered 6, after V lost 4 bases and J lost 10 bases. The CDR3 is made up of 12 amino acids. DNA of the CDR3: TGTGCCAGCAGCCCACAGGGGCAGGCGCAGTATTTT. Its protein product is CASSPQGQAQYF.

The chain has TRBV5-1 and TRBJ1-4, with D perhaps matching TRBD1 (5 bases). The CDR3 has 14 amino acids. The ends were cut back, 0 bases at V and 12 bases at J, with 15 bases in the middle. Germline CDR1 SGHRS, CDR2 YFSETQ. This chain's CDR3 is CASSLGGGARELFF. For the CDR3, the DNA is TGCGCCAGCAGCTTGGGAGGAGGGGCGCGAGAACTGTTTTTT.

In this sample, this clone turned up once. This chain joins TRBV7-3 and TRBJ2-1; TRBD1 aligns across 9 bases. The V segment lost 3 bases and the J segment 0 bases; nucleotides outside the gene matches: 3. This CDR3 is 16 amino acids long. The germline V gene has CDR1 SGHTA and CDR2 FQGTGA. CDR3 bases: TGTGCCAGCAGCTTGGGGACAGGGACCTCCTACAATGAGCAGTTCTTC. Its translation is CASSLGTGTSYNEQFF.